The clone carrying this T cell receptor beta chain was observed at least ten times. The antigen is not known. This sample is part of a study of T cells after yellow fever vaccination. CDR3 size: 15 residues. The germline V gene encodes CDR1 SGHTA and CDR2 FQGNSA. The ends were cut back, 1 base at V and 0 bases at J, with 7 bases in the middle. Researchers made TCR cDNA using 5'RACE template switching, and this step added a universal primer site and UMIs. TCRdb used MiXCR to reprocess the 5' RACE reads, holding one entry per CDR3 protein. The sample shows about 360,000 distinct CDR3 sequences, 6.2% of them seen only once. Regarding the study as a whole: Post-booster reappearance was seen for most primary-vaccination clones (roughly 97% CD4, around 90% CD8). It was a weaker secondary response, yet one that peaked faster, at day 5 versus 15.

This TCR was sampled from a man aged 25-45 years who received the YFV17D yellow fever vaccine. V and J are TRBV7-2 and TRBJ2-4; D is unresolved. The input for sequencing was PBMCs, taken 5 days after the yellow fever booster vaccination. CDR3 loop: CASSLVAVAKNIQYF. In DNA, the CDR3 is TGTGCCAGCAGCTTAGTGGCGGTAGCCAAAAACATTCAGTACTTC.